The present TCR beta chain was sequenced within a study of T-cell reconstitution after alpha-beta-depleted transplantation in children. The germline V gene encodes CDR1 MNHEY and CDR2 SVGAGI. V shed 2 bases and J shed 1 base, with 9 bases lying between them. The CDR3 runs to 15 residues. Using unique molecular identifiers, the investigators prepared the TCRbeta library. TCRdb passed the PCR reads through MiXCR, listing each CDR3 protein once. The table shows about a million distinct CDR3 sequences, with 25% to 30% occurring only once. The J gene is TRBJ1-3, the V gene TRBV6-5; no firm D call. The source of this sequence is a boy under two years old who had a stem cell transplant for SCID, so the T cells may come from the graft donor. The specimen comprised PBMCs, mostly from graft donor cells, sampled 360 days after TCRalphabeta/CD19-depleted stem cell transplant. In DNA, the CDR3 is TGTGCCAGCAGTTACGCGATAGGGTCTGGAAACACCATATATTTT. Translation: CASSYAIGSGNTIYF.